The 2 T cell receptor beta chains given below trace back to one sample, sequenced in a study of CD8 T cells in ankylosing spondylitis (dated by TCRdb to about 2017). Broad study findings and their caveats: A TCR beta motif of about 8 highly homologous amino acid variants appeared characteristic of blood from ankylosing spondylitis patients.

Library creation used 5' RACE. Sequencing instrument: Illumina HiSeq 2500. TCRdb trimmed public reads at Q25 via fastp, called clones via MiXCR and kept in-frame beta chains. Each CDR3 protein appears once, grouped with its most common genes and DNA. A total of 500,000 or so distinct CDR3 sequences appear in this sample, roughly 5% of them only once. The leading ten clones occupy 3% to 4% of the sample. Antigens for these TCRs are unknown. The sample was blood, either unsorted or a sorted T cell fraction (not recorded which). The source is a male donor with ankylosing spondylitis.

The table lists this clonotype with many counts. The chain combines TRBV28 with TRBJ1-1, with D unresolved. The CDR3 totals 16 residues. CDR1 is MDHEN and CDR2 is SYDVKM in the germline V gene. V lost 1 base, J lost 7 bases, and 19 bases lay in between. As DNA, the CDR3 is TGTGCCAGCAGTTTATTTATGCCGACCTTGGGAGGTGAAGCTTTCTTT. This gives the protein CASSLFMPTLGGEAFF.

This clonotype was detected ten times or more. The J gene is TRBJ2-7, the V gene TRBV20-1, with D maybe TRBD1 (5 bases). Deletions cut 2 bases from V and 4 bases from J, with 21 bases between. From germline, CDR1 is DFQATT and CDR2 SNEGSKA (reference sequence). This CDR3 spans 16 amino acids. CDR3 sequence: CSARPPVGRGRYEQYF. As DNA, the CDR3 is TGCAGTGCTAGACCCCCCGTGGGTAGGGGCCGGTACGAGCAGTACTTC.